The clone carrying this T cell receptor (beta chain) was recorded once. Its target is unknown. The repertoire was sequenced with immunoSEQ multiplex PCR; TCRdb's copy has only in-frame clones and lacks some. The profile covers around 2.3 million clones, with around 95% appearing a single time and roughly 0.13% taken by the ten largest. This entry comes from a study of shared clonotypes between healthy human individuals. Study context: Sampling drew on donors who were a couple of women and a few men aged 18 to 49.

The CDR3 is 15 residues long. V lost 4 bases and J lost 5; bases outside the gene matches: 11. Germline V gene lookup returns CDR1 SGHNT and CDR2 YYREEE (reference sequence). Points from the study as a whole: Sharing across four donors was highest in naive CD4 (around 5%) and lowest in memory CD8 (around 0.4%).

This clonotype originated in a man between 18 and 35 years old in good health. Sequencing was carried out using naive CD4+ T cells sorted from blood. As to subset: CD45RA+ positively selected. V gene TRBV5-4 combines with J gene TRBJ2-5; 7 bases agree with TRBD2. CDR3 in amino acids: CASSPGGARGETQYF. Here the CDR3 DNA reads TGTGCCAGCAGCCCCGGTGGGGCGCGGGGGGAGACCCAGTACTTC.